This TCR beta chain stems from a study of blood T cell repertoires in COVID-19. At the level of the study: Material from acute and convalescent COVID-19 was sourced from the United States, Italy and Spain. Sources were T cells, B-cell-depleted T cells, or PBMCs; the material itself was cDNA or gDNA.

V was pared by 6 bases and J by 6 bases, with 11 bases of the junction left unmatched. CDR1 and CDR2 from the germline V gene are SGDLS and YYNGEE. The CDR3 loop spans 17 amino acids. As handled by the study authors: Estimated nucleated cell counts came from reference gene primer amplification. TCRdb's copy holds only in-frame clones and misses some; the assay was immunoSEQ multiplex PCR. The V and J calls and clone size come from that table; D and trimming were worked out from the DNA. The sample has tens of thousands of clones; approximately 90% are singletons. The sequence was obtained from a woman between 45 and 65 years old with active or convalescent COVID-19. The chain recombines TRBV9 with TRBJ1-6; 11 nucleotides match TRBD1. The sequencing sample was made of peripheral blood. CDR3 coding DNA: TGTGCCAGCATACGGACAGGGGGCCCCTCGTTTAATTCACCCCTCCACTTT. It codes for CASIRTGGPSFNSPLHF.